Given below is one TCR beta chain in context. The antigen is not known. These data originate in a study of ipilimumab plus nivolumab after autologous stem cell transplantation. Study-level information: Patients received a median of about 5 ipilimumab and 8 or 9 nivolumab doses.

General study results and limits: TCR repertoire, Treg phenotype and gut microbiota reportedly support more study of this approach.

The germline CDR1 and CDR2 sequences are SGHRS and YFSETQ. V lost 0 bases and J lost 0; bases outside the gene matches: 4. This CDR3 contains 18 residues. The data were produced by immunoSEQ multiplex PCR, yet TCRdb's version contains in-frame clones alone and is incomplete. In the table there are about 43,000 clones, roughly 88% of which are singletons. Checkpoint therapy with ipilimumab 1 mg/kg began 14 to 28 days after transplant. Dosing: nivolumab 3 mg/kg IV, weeks 1, 4, 7, 10, then every two weeks to week 26. The chain carries TRBV5-1 and TRBJ1-6; TRBD1 matches at 9 bases. This material consisted of PBMCs, taken in a trial of ipilimumab plus nivolumab as post-transplant consolidation. This TCR was recovered from a male donor with multiple myeloma. The DNA of the CDR3 is TGCGCCAGCAGCTTGGAAGGGACAGGGAGCTCCTATAATTCACCCCTCCACTTT. Its protein product is CASSLEGTGSSYNSPLHF. Full variable domain (outside the CDR3, taken from reference TRBV5-1 and TRBJ1-6): KAGVTQTPRYLIKTRGQQVTLSCSPISGHRSVSWYQQTPGQGLQFLFEYFSETQRNKGNFPGRFSGRQFSNSRSEMNVSTLELGDSALYLCASSLEGTGSSYNSPLHFGNGTRLTVT.